A single T cell receptor beta chain is shown here with its context. From germline, CDR1 is KGHSH and CDR2 LQKENI. The junction had 9 bases not matched to a gene; V was cut back by 1 base and J by 8 bases. CDR3 length: 16 residues. This entry is derived from a study of cytomegalovirus exposure and HLA in healthy donors. Study information: There were about 85 million unique TCRs (from HLA-typed donors) in an early data release.

Researchers ran the PCR with 60 Vbeta and 13 Jbeta primers. The table came from immunoSEQ multiplex PCR; TCRdb's copy has only in-frame clones and leaves some out. Here the sample spans 95,000 to 120,000 clones, over 60% being singletons. The V gene is TRBV18, the J gene TRBJ2-1; TRBD2 aligns across 9 bases. The sequencing input was PBMCs. The sequence came from a man aged 18-30 years in good health and CMV-seropositive. The CDR3 sequence: CASSPRGSGGKDEQFF. The CDR3 DNA is TGTGCCAGCTCACCACGGGGTAGCGGGGGCAAGGATGAGCAGTTCTTC.